This T cell receptor beta chain was observed in a study of identical twins. The study's findings and limits: Memory repertoires lacked the insertion deficit that abundant cord blood beta clonotypes showed. Interpretation of the results relied on cross-sectional statistical analysis and not on following the same donors.

Carrying unique molecular identifiers, the cDNA also gained a universal primer site through template switching. MiXCR, run by TCRdb on the 5' RACE reads, gives a single entry per CDR3 protein. The top ten clones hold 3.5% to 5% of a sample with under 300,000 distinct CDR3 sequences, 12% of them seen once. Remarks on this clonotype: Its target is not known.

These same data were also listed under a study on yellow fever vaccine responses in identical twins.

The source of this sequence is a woman aged 18-30 years in good health. Sequenced: memory (CD45RO+) T cells sorted from blood.

CDR3 protein: CASSPLQGQNIQYF. The CDR3 DNA follows: TGTGCCAGCTCACCACTTCAGGGGCAAAACATTCAGTACTTC. The chain joins TRBV18 to TRBJ2-4; TRBD1 might be the D (6 bases). Germline CDR1 reads KGHSH; CDR2 reads LQKENI. This CDR3 has 14 amino acids. The V end was cut by 1 base, the J end by 5 bases, with 9 bases between.